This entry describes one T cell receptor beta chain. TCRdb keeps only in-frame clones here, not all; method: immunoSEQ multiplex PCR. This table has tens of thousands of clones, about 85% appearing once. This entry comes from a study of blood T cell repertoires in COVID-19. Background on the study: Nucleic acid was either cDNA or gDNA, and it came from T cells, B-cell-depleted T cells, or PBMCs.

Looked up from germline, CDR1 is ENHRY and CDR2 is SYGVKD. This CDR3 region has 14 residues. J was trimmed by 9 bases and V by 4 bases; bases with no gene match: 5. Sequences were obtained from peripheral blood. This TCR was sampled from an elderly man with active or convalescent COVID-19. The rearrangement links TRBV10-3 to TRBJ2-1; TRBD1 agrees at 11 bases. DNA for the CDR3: TGTGCCATCAGTGGGGACAGGGGGTATGGTGAGCAGTTCTTC. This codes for CAISGDRGYGEQFF.